One and the same sample provided the 27 T cell receptor beta chains below, sequenced in a study of blood T cells in healthy people across ages. Primed by a sample-barcoded 5' primer and a J-beta primer mix, a second PCR proceeded for 7 to 11 cycles. TCRdb used MiXCR to reprocess the 5' RACE reads, holding one entry per CDR3 protein. The sample contains approximately 1.5 million distinct CDR3 sequences, approximately 43% of which appear only once. The sample comprised blood. These receptors originate from a woman between 18 and 29 years old in good health.

CDR3 protein: CASSATSGTYQETQYF. The CDR3 nucleotides are TGTGCCAGCAGCGCAACTAGCGGGACCTACCAAGAGACCCAGTACTTC. The rearrangement uses TRBV4-2 and TRBJ2-5, with TRBD2 matching 10 bases. CDR3 length equals 16 residues. The ends lost 5 bases at V and 0 bases at J; junction bases unmatched: 6. CDR1 is LGHNA and CDR2 is YNFKEQ in the germline V gene.

This clonotype was seen more than once but under ten times. The chain links TRBV7-3 to TRBJ2-1; the D gene is possibly TRBD2 (6 bases). V was trimmed by 5 bases and J by 5 bases, leaving 13 bases between them. The germline CDR1 and CDR2 sequences are SGHTA and FQGTGA. This CDR3 spans 14 amino acids. The CDR3 sequence: CASSVIAANNEQFF. Here the CDR3 DNA reads TGTGCCAGCAGCGTAATAGCGGCCAACAATGAGCAGTTCTTC. The whole variable domain, remainder taken from reference TRBV7-3 and TRBJ2-1, is GAGVSQTPSNKVTEKGKYVELRCDPISGHTALYWYRQSLGQGPEFLIYFQGTGAADDSGLPNDRFFAVRPEGSVSTLKIQRTERGDSAVYLCASSVIAANNEQFFGPGTRLTVL.

This clonotype occurred a few times. V gene TRBV29-1 combines with J gene TRBJ1-2; D perhaps matches TRBD1 (5 bases). Germline-derived CDR1 and CDR2 are SQVTM and ANQGSEA. Trimming pared 4 bases from V and 5 bases from J, leaving 14 bases between. The CDR3 is made up of 13 amino acids. The CDR3 sequence: CSVVPDISYGYTF. The CDR3 nucleotides read TGCAGCGTTGTCCCGGACATCTCTTATGGCTACACCTTC.

This clonotype has just a few counts. The chain joins TRBV25-1 to TRBJ2-3; D not certain. The CDR3 sequence is 15 residues long. Germline loops: CDR1 MGHDK, CDR2 SYGVNS. The V gene lost 1 base and the J gene lost 4 bases, with 12 bases spanning the gap. CDR3 in amino acids: CASSELVANPDTQYF. In nucleotides, the CDR3 is TGTGCCAGCAGTGAATTAGTGGCGAACCCAGATACGCAGTATTTT. The entire variable domain, with the rest obtained from reference TRBV25-1 and TRBJ2-3, is as follows: EADIYQTPRYLVIGTGKKITLECSQTMGHDKMYWYQQDPGMELHLIHYSYGVNSTEKGDLSSESTVSRIRTEHFPLTLESARPSHTSQYLCASSELVANPDTQYFGPGTRLTVL.

CDR3 residues: CSALPRGGAENGYTF. DNA for the CDR3: TGCAGTGCTCTACCCCGGGGGGGCGCGGAAAATGGCTACACCTTC. This chain joins TRBV20-1 and TRBJ1-2; weak D call: TRBD1 (6 bases). Germline V gene data show CDR1 as DFQATT and CDR2 as SNEGSKA (reference sequence). Trimming pared 5 bases from V and 6 bases from J, leaving 22 bases between. The CDR3 covers 15 residues.

This clonotype showed up just once. The genes are TRBV20-1 and TRBJ1-2, with unresolved D. CDR1 and CDR2 from the germline V gene are DFQATT and SNEGSKA (reference sequence). With 6 bases removed from V and 0 bases from J, the gap between germline ends came to 14 bases. The length of the CDR3 is 14 residues. CDR3 nucleotide sequence: TGCAGTGCAGGAAGTGGCAACACTAACTATGGCTACACCTTC. Its translation: CSAGSGNTNYGYTF.

J is TRBJ2-3 and V is TRBV4-3; 12 bases map to TRBD2. The CDR3 covers 20 residues. With V trimmed by 1 base and J by 0 bases, 11 bases remained unmatched. Germline-derived CDR1 and CDR2 are LGHNA and YSLEER. CDR3 protein: CASSQAVTSGGPSSTDTQYF. The CDR3 DNA reads TGCGCCAGCAGCCAAGCGGTTACTAGCGGGGGGCCTTCTAGCACAGATACGCAGTATTTT.

The J gene is TRBJ2-7, the V gene TRBV5-1, with 8 bases fitting TRBD2. The J segment lost 7 bases and the V segment lost 1 base, leaving 16 bases of the junction unmatched. The germline CDR1 and CDR2 sequences are SGHRS and YFSETQ. This CDR3 region has 17 residues. The CDR3 DNA sequence: TGCGCCAGCAGCTTGCCCCTCGGCGGGGGGCAAAGCAATGAGCAGTACTTC. Its protein is CASSLPLGGGQSNEQYF.

CDR3: CASSLDMGYHGYTF. The DNA for the CDR3 is TGTGCCAGCAGCTTAGATATGGGGTATCATGGCTACACCTTC. The rearrangement links TRBV11-2 to TRBJ1-2; D is ambiguous. The germline CDR1 and CDR2 sequences are SGHAT and FQNNGV. V lost 0 bases to trimming and J lost 6 bases, with 11 bases between them. CDR3 length: 14 amino acids. The complete variable domain, with remaining parts taken from reference TRBV11-2 and TRBJ1-2, reads EAGVAQSPRYKIIEKRQSVAFWCNPISGHATLYWYQQILGQGPKLLIQFQNNGVVDDSQLPKDRFSAERLKGVDSTLKIQPAKLEDSAVYLCASSLDMGYHGYTFGSGTRLTVV.

This clonotype has only a few counts. The chain employs TRBV20-1 and TRBJ2-4; D may match TRBD1 or TRBD2 (5 bases each). The tail of the sequence fits TRBJ2-5 better, so the J call may be wrong. Germline CDR1 and CDR2: DFQATT and SNEGSKA (reference sequence). The CDR3 is made up of 13 amino acids. CDR3 loop: CSARGTFDGTQYF. CDR3 nucleotides: TGCAGTGCTAGGGGGACCTTCGACGGGACCCAGTACTTC.

CDR3 sequence: CASSLLRVNEQFF. The CDR3 DNA is TGTGCCAGCAGTTTGTTACGGGTCAATGAGCAGTTCTTC. The chain uses TRBV12-3 or TRBV12-4 and TRBJ2-1; D is unresolved. The germline V and J ends were trimmed by 3 bases and 6 bases, with 9 bases remaining between them. The CDR3 is 13 residues long.

The chain has TRBV6-6 and TRBJ1-2; D is uncertain. Trimming took off 0 bases at V and 7 bases at J, with 9 bases between the two ends. Germline V gene sequence: CDR1 MNHNY, CDR2 SVGAGI (reference sequence). The CDR3 sequence is 13 residues long. This CDR3 reads CASSYSQAAGYTF. The CDR3 DNA reads TGTGCCAGCAGTTACTCGCAGGCGGCTGGCTACACCTTC.

The rearrangement uses TRBV28 and TRBJ1-2; TRBD1 might be the D (5 bases). V was pared by 10 bases and J by 0 bases, with 15 bases between. This CDR3 has 14 amino acids. Germline loops: CDR1 MDHEN, CDR2 SYDVKM. For the CDR3, the DNA is TGTGCCATTACAGGTTCAGGGACTAACTATGGCTACACCTTC. Encoded protein: CAITGSGTNYGYTF.

The chain is built from TRBV6-2 or TRBV6-3 and TRBJ2-7, with D hard to call. Germline V gene lookup returns CDR1 MNHEY and CDR2 SVGEGT. The CDR3 is 13 amino acids. V was pared by 4 bases and J by 6 bases, with 13 bases between. CDR3 DNA: TGTGCCAGCAGTTTCCCTCCAGTGGCCGAGCAGTACTTC. This codes for CASSFPPVAEQYF.

The genes are TRBV6-6 and TRBJ2-5, with TRBD1 matching 8 bases. V was clipped by 6 bases and J by 11 bases; unmatched bases: 20. The germline CDR1 and CDR2 sequences are MNHNY and SVGAGI (reference sequence). The CDR3 length is 16 residues. This CDR3 is CASSSDRGRSYNEQYF. The CDR3 region has the DNA TGTGCCAGCAGCAGCGACAGGGGACGATCCTACAATGAGCAGTACTTC.

The J gene is TRBJ1-2, the V gene TRBV6-5, with D maybe TRBD1 (5 bases). With 4 bases removed from V and 8 bases from J, the gap between germline ends came to 14 bases. CDR1 is MNHEY, CDR2 SVGAGI, per germline. There are 13 residues in the CDR3. The CDR3 loop is CASSSTTGHGYTF. The CDR3 region has the DNA TGTGCCAGCAGTTCCACCACAGGACACGGCTACACCTTC.

The gene calls are TRBV9 and TRBJ2-1, with D possibly matching TRBD2 (6 bases). V dropped 1 base and J dropped 4 bases, with 9 bases sitting between them. CDR3 length: 14 residues. CDR1 is SGDLS and CDR2 is YYNGEE in the germline V gene. CDR3 bases: TGTGCCAGCAGCGTAACGGGAGCATACAATGAGCAGTTCTTC. Amino acid sequence: CASSVTGAYNEQFF. The variable domain in full, with the rest retrieved from reference TRBV9 and TRBJ2-1, is DSGVTQTPKHLITATGQRVTLRCSPRSGDLSVYWYQQSLDQGLQFLIQYYNGEERAKGNILERFSAQQFPDLHSELNLSSLELGDSALYFCASSVTGAYNEQFFGPGTRLTVL.

This clonotype was counted only a few times. V is TRBV9 and J is TRBJ2-1, with a tentative D call TRBD2 (5 bases). Germline V gene lookup returns CDR1 SGDLS and CDR2 YYNGEE. CDR3 length: 16 residues. The ends were cut back, 0 bases at V and 6 bases at J, with 16 bases in the middle. CDR3 nucleotides: TGTGCCAGCAGCGTAGCTTCGGCAGCCAGCGGCAATGAGCAGTTCTTC. This codes for CASSVASAASGNEQFF.

The V gene is TRBV7-9, the J gene TRBJ1-3; TRBD1 matches at 7 bases. Germline V gene sequence: CDR1 SEHNR, CDR2 FQNEAQ (reference sequence). J lost 2 bases, V lost 5 bases, and 6 bases had no gene match. The CDR3 covers 15 residues. The CDR3 DNA follows: TGTGCCAGCAGCACGACAGGGACTGCTGGAAACACCATATATTTT. Its protein is CASSTTGTAGNTIYF. The full variable domain, with the rest looked up from reference TRBV7-9 and TRBJ1-3, is DTGVSQNPRHKITKRGQNVTFRCDPISEHNRLYWYRQTLGQGPEFLTYFQNEAQLEKSRLLSDRFSAERPKGSFSTLEIQRTEQGDSAMYLCASSTTGTAGNTIYFGEGSWLTVV.

The CDR3 coding sequence is TGTGCCAGCAGTGCTAGGGTTTCGGAAGAGACCCAGTACTTC. This translates into CASSARVSEETQYF. The gene calls are TRBV6-1 and TRBJ2-7; D is uncertain. TRBJ2-5 explains the end of the DNA better; the J call may be wrong. Germline V gives CDR1 MNHNS, CDR2 SASEGT. The CDR3 totals 14 residues.

The chain uses TRBV9 and TRBJ2-3; 9 nucleotides match TRBD2. Germline-derived CDR1 and CDR2 are SGDLS and YYNGEE. The CDR3 extends over 16 amino acids. The junction had 4 bases not matched to a gene; V was cut back by 0 bases and J by 2 bases. CDR3 protein: CASSVGLAGPTDTQYF. The CDR3 DNA follows: TGTGCCAGCAGCGTAGGCCTAGCGGGACCCACAGATACGCAGTATTTT. Drawing the rest from reference TRBV9 and TRBJ2-3, the complete variable domain is DSGVTQTPKHLITATGQRVTLRCSPRSGDLSVYWYQQSLDQGLQFLIQYYNGEERAKGNILERFSAQQFPDLHSELNLSSLELGDSALYFCASSVGLAGPTDTQYFGPGTRLTVL.

J is TRBJ2-5 and V is TRBV6-1; 8 bases match TRBD1. J lost 4 bases, V lost 9 bases, and 4 bases had no gene match. CDR3 length: 12 amino acids. Germline V CDR1 and CDR2: MNHNS, SASEGT. CDR3 protein: CASDRGGETQYF. The CDR3 bases are TGTGCCAGTGACAGGGGTGGAGAGACCCAGTACTTC.

This clonotype was seen a handful of times. This chain uses TRBV4-1 with TRBJ2-7; TRBD2 is a possible D gene (5 bases). V was trimmed by 5 bases and J by 2 bases, leaving 22 bases between them. The CDR3 runs to 17 residues. Per the germline V gene, CDR1 is MGHRA and CDR2 is YSYEKL. The chain's CDR3 is CASSKVVPTTPPYEQYF. CDR3 sequence (DNA): TGCGCCAGCAGCAAAGTCGTTCCGACTACCCCGCCCTACGAGCAGTACTTC.

The sample holds many counts of this clonotype. For the CDR3, the DNA is TGCAGTGCTAGACCTAGCGGAACAAGTCTATGGGAGCAGTTCTTC. The encoded protein is CSARPSGTSLWEQFF. The chain couples TRBV20-1 to TRBJ2-1; 7 bases agree with TRBD2. Germline V gene sequence: CDR1 DFQATT, CDR2 SNEGSKA (reference sequence). The CDR3 runs to 15 residues. The trim removed 2 bases at V and 10 bases at J, leaving 14 bases unmatched.

The V gene is TRBV24-1, the J gene TRBJ2-5; D gene unclear. Germline V CDR1 and CDR2: KGHDR, SFDVKD. V lost 3 bases to trimming and J lost 7 bases, with 14 bases between them. This CDR3 has 14 residues. The CDR3 reads CATSDTDPPGTQYF. The CDR3 coding sequence is TGTGCCACCAGTGATACAGACCCACCGGGGACCCAGTACTTC.

This clonotype occurred a few times. CDR3 sequence: CASSYMVGNYNEQFF. The CDR3 bases are TGTGCCAGCAGTTACATGGTCGGGAACTACAATGAGCAGTTCTTC. This sequence joins TRBV6-2 or TRBV6-3 and TRBJ2-1; tentative D call: TRBD2 (5 bases). V lost 2 bases and J lost 3, with 11 bases in between. The CDR3 sequence is 15 residues long. CDR1 MNHEY and CDR2 SVGEGT come from the germline V gene.

The genes are TRBV7-2 and TRBJ1-1; TRBD1 aligns across 7 bases. The CDR3 covers 14 residues. After removal of 5 bases from V and 4 bases from J, the junction contained 7 bases not matched to a gene. Germline CDR1 is SGHTA and CDR2 is FQGNSA. In nucleotides, the CDR3 is TGTGCCAGCAGCAACCGACAGGGCACCACTGAAGCTTTCTTT. It yields the protein CASSNRQGTTEAFF.